The sequence of this T cell receptor beta chain was determined in a study of OX40 agonist ivuxolimab in advanced cancers. This clone was recorded once. The antigen is not known. General study results and limits: Expanded peripheral T cell antigen specificity was not determined. Individuals who were partial responders at 0.1-3.0 mg/kg had clonal expansion that ranked among the lowest.

Clones were read by immunoSEQ multiplex PCR, and TCRdb kept only the in-frame ones, dropping some. The data hold approximately 70,000 clones, with about nine tenths observed a single time. The receptor was derived from an adult with an advanced solid tumor such as melanoma, head and neck, liver or kidney cancer. This material consisted of CD4+ or CD8+ T cells sorted from blood, taken in a trial of the OX40 agonist ivuxolimab.

The DNA for the CDR3 is TGTGCCATCAGTGAGTCTCGGAATAGGCCAGATACGCAGTATTTT. This codes for CAISESRNRPDTQYF. The genes are TRBV10-3 and TRBJ2-3; no definite D call. This CDR3 region has 15 residues. Germline V gene sequence: CDR1 ENHRY, CDR2 SYGVKD. The V and J ends lost 0 bases and 4 bases respectively, with 11 bases between them.